This TCR beta chain was identified in a study of cytomegalovirus exposure and HLA in healthy donors. Study context: The same platform was used for the roughly 120 validation repertoires and the roughly 720 first-cohort repertoires, a later analysis reported.

The repertoire was sequenced with immunoSEQ multiplex PCR; TCRdb's copy has only in-frame clones and lacks some. The sample includes approximately 71,000 clones, 94% seen only once; the top ten take 1%. V gave up 2 bases and J gave up 4 bases; unmatched junction bases: 6. In germline, CDR1 is SGHAT, CDR2 FQNNGV. This CDR3 spans 15 amino acids. This chain joins TRBV11-2 and TRBJ1-1, with TRBD1 matching over 8 bases. Sequenced input: PBMCs. This sequence originates from a woman aged 18-30 years in good health and CMV-seronegative. The CDR3 sequence is CASSLTGQASTEAFF. In DNA form, the CDR3 reads TGTGCCAGCAGCTTAACGGGACAGGCAAGCACTGAAGCTTTCTTT.